Following are 24 T cell receptor beta chains from one sample sequenced in a study of cytomegalovirus exposure and HLA in healthy donors. Profiling relied on immunoSEQ multiplex PCR, and the TCRdb table lists in-frame clones only, not all of them. Among over 110,000 clones listed, around 90% were seen once. Material for sequencing was PBMCs. The receptors derive from a man aged 18 to 30 in good health and CMV-seropositive.

CDR3 protein: CAHADREGDEQFF. CDR3 coding DNA: TGTGCCCATGCGGACAGGGAAGGCGATGAGCAGTTCTTC. The genes are TRBV25-1 and TRBJ2-1; 8 positions match TRBD1. Germline trimming cut 11 bases from V and 8 bases from J; bases unmatched to any gene: 11. This CDR3 contains 13 residues. Looked up from germline, CDR1 is MGHDK and CDR2 is SYGVNS.

V is TRBV5-4 and J is TRBJ2-1; D gene unclear. V lost 3 bases and J lost 9, with 7 bases in between. The CDR3 consists of 11 residues. Germline V lookup: CDR1 SGHNT, CDR2 YYREEE (reference sequence). CDR3 protein: CASSSYGEQFF. CDR3 DNA: TGTGCCAGCAGCTCCTACGGTGAGCAGTTCTTC.

The gene calls are TRBV19 and TRBJ1-1; D is undetermined. Germline lookup yields CDR1 LNHDA and CDR2 SQIVND (reference sequence). The CDR3 is 14 residues long. With 7 bases removed from V and 1 base from J, the gap between germline ends came to 13 bases. CDR3 coding DNA: TGTGCCAGTACTCCACCTAACAGGAACACTGAAGCTTTCTTT. Encoded protein: CASTPPNRNTEAFF.

The chain employs TRBV6-5 and TRBJ1-3, with D uncertain. CDR1 and CDR2 (germline): MNHEY, SVGAGI. The germline V and J ends were trimmed by 0 bases and 4 bases, with 10 bases remaining between them. The length of the CDR3 is 15 residues. This CDR3 is CASSYSEGIGNTIYF. The CDR3, as DNA: TGTGCCAGCAGTTACTCGGAGGGAATCGGAAACACCATATATTTT.

This clone appeared a single time. The V and J genes are TRBV28 and TRBJ2-7; 7 bases agree with TRBD2. The V segment lost 5 bases and the J segment 3 bases; nucleotides outside the gene matches: 4. Germline V gives CDR1 MDHEN, CDR2 SYDVKM. CDR3 size: 13 residues. In DNA, the CDR3 is TGTGCCAGCAGTCTACCGGGGGGCTACGAGCAGTACTTC. Its translation: CASSLPGGYEQYF.

The J gene is TRBJ1-2, the V gene TRBV27; the match to TRBD1 covers 7 bases. The CDR3 runs to 15 residues. Germline values: CDR1 MNHEY, CDR2 SMNVEV (reference sequence). V shed 6 bases and J 5 bases; nucleotides not matched to a gene: 12. The CDR3 DNA sequence: TGTGCCAGCAGCCCAGACCAGGGGGTCCCGTATGGCTACACCTTC. Translated: CASSPDQGVPYGYTF.

The chain couples TRBV9 to TRBJ2-1; D is undetermined. Trimming stripped 3 bases from V and 12 bases from J, with 16 bases between. The CDR3 has 13 residues. The germline V gene encodes CDR1 SGDLS and CDR2 YYNGEE. The CDR3 DNA reads as TGTGCCAGCAGCGCCCTGACTTCTCCGATGCAGTTCTTC. The encoded protein is CASSALTSPMQFF.

J is TRBJ2-1 and V is TRBV18; 15 bases are shared with TRBD2. Trimming removed 3 bases from V and 9 bases from J; junction bases left unmatched: 3. The CDR3 sequence is 15 residues long. From germline, CDR1 is KGHSH and CDR2 LQKENI. The CDR3 coding sequence is TGTGCCAGCTCACCGGGACTAGCGGGAGGAAGTGAGCAGTTCTTC. The encoded protein is CASSPGLAGGSEQFF.

The chain carries TRBV7-3 and TRBJ1-4; D perhaps matches TRBD1 (5 bases). The V gene's germline CDR1 is SGHTA and CDR2 FQGTGA. The V end lost 7 bases, the J end lost 4 bases, and 19 bases lay between the germline ends. The CDR3 is 16 residues long. CDR3 region: CASTVSLQAVNEKLFF. The CDR3 nucleotides read TGTGCCAGCACCGTATCGTTACAGGCGGTTAATGAAAAACTGTTTTTT.

The chain employs TRBV6-6 and TRBJ2-1, with 8 bases lining up with TRBD1. Germline values: CDR1 MNHNY, CDR2 SVGAGI (reference sequence). Trimming took 3 bases from V and 5 from J; bases not matched to a gene: 9. The CDR3 sequence is 16 residues long. Here the CDR3 DNA reads TGTGCCAGCAGTTATAAATTCGGGACAGGAGACAATGAGCAGTTCTTC. This sequence encodes CASSYKFGTGDNEQFF.

J is TRBJ2-7 and V is TRBV2; 7 nucleotides match TRBD1. There are 14 residues in the CDR3. Looked up from germline, CDR1 is SNHLY and CDR2 is FYNNEI. The V gene end was trimmed by 4 bases and the J gene end by 2 bases; junction bases not matched to a gene: 5. The CDR3 DNA follows: TGTGCCAGCAGTGTGGTAGGGGGCGCCTACGAGCAGTACTTC. It yields the protein CASSVVGGAYEQYF. Supplemented by reference TRBV2 and TRBJ2-7, the full variable domain reads EPEVTQTPSHQVTQMGQEVILRCVPISNHLYFYWYRQILGQKVEFLVSFYNNEISEKSEIFDDQFSVERPDGSNFTLKIRSTKLEDSAMYFCASSVVGGAYEQYFGPGTRLTVT.

V usage is TRBV6-5 and J usage is TRBJ1-3; D ambiguous. This CDR3 is 15 amino acids long. V dropped 6 bases and J dropped 4 bases, with 16 bases sitting between them. Germline-derived CDR1 and CDR2 are MNHEY and SVGAGI. CDR3 coding DNA: TGTGCCAGCAGGTCCGGAGGACTGGGGGGAAACACCATATATTTT. Translating it yields CASRSGGLGGNTIYF.

V is TRBV6-5 and J is TRBJ2-7, with 8 bases lining up with TRBD1. J was trimmed by 6 bases and V by 4 bases; bases with no gene match: 8. The CDR3 is made up of 14 amino acids. Germline CDR1 reads MNHEY; CDR2 reads SVGAGI. The CDR3 region has the DNA TGTGCCAGCAGTTGGGACAGGAAAGGGATCGAGCAGTACTTC. This codes for CASSWDRKGIEQYF.

This chain links TRBV7-6 with TRBJ2-2; TRBD2 matches 7 bases. With V trimmed by 5 bases and J by 7 bases, 10 bases remained unmatched. This CDR3 is 15 amino acids long. Germline lookup yields CDR1 SGHVS and CDR2 FNYEAQ. The CDR3 loop is CASSPGSGGVGELFF. DNA of the CDR3: TGTGCCAGCAGCCCTGGATCTGGGGGGGTCGGGGAGCTGTTTTTT.

This chain joins TRBV5-6 and TRBJ2-1, with 14 bases lining up with TRBD2. J was trimmed by 9 bases and V by 4 bases; bases with no gene match: 9. This CDR3 contains 16 residues. Germline V gene data show CDR1 as SGHDT and CDR2 as YYEEEE. CDR3 region: CASSAPGTSGGGEQFF. The CDR3 DNA reads TGTGCCAGCAGCGCACCCGGGACTAGCGGGGGAGGTGAGCAGTTCTTC.

The genes are TRBV27 and TRBJ2-7, with no clear D. V lost 3 bases, J lost 9 bases, and 12 bases lay in between. Germline CDR1 is MNHEY and CDR2 is SMNVEV (reference sequence). The CDR3 has 12 residues. Here the CDR3 DNA reads TGTGCCAGCAGTTTCATCAACCGCGTGCAGTACTTC. This gives the protein CASSFINRVQYF.

The chain uses TRBV5-4 and TRBJ1-3, with unresolved D. Per germline, CDR1 SGHNT and CDR2 YYREEE (reference sequence). Deletions cut 10 bases from V and 4 bases from J, with 15 bases between. This CDR3 comprises 13 residues. The CDR3, as DNA: TGTGCCGTCGACGCGAGGGAGGGAAACACCATATATTTT. Translated: CAVDAREGNTIYF.

The genes are TRBV19 and TRBJ1-5, with D perhaps TRBD1 (6 bases). Between the trimmed V and J ends, which lost 4 bases and 4 bases, there was a span of 14 bases. Germline V lookup: CDR1 LNHDA, CDR2 SQIVND (reference sequence). CDR3 length: 15 amino acids. The DNA of the CDR3 is TGTGCCAGTAGTAATACCGGGACAACGAATCAGCCCCAGCATTTT. Its translation: CASSNTGTTNQPQHF.

The DNA for the CDR3 is TGTGCCAGCAGTCACGGACTAGTAGGGTCCTACGAGCAGTACTTC. Its protein product is CASSHGLVGSYEQYF. The chain combines TRBV6-6 with TRBJ2-7; 7 nucleotides align to TRBD2. CDR3 length: 15 amino acids. V lost 5 bases to trimming and J lost 1 base; unmatched junction nucleotides: 8. Germline values: CDR1 MNHNY, CDR2 SVGAGI (reference sequence).

The J gene is TRBJ1-5, the V gene TRBV5-1; no clear D. V lost 0 bases to trimming and J lost 0 bases, with 7 bases between them. CDR3 length: 15 residues. Germline V gives CDR1 SGHRS, CDR2 YFSETQ. The CDR3: CASSLVQYSNQPQHF. CDR3 DNA sequence: TGCGCCAGCAGCTTGGTTCAGTATAGCAATCAGCCCCAGCATTTT.

The chain employs TRBV30 and TRBJ2-3, with 8 nucleotides matching TRBD1. Losses at the gene ends were 3 bases for V and 6 bases for J; bases not matched to a gene: 14. From germline, CDR1 is GTSNPN and CDR2 SVGIG (reference sequence). The CDR3 is made up of 16 amino acids. The CDR3 loop is CAWRARDRRVKDTQYF. CDR3 DNA sequence: TGTGCCTGGAGGGCCCGGGACAGGAGAGTTAAGGATACGCAGTATTTT. The full variable domain, in which reference TRBV30 and TRBJ2-3 provide the parts outside the CDR3, is SQTIHQWPATLVQPVGSPLSLECTVEGTSNPNLYWYRQAAGRGLQLLFYSVGIGQISSEVPQNLSASRPQDRQFILSSKKLLLSDSGFYLCAWRARDRRVKDTQYFGPGTRLTVL.

The chain carries TRBV29-1 and TRBJ2-1; no definite D call. Germline CDR1 is SQVTM and CDR2 is ANQGSEA. V lost 4 bases and J lost 3, with 4 bases in between. The CDR3 extends over 11 amino acids. The CDR3 coding sequence is TGCAGCGTTGGTAACTACAATGAGCAGTTCTTC. It specifies CSVGNYNEQFF.

This clone was recorded only once. V and J are TRBV30 and TRBJ1-2; perhaps TRBD1 as D (5 bases). CDR3 length: 13 amino acids. Trimming stripped 0 bases from V and 7 bases from J, with 12 bases between. The germline CDR1 and CDR2 sequences are GTSNPN and SVGIG (reference sequence). The CDR3 sequence: CAWSVRRAFGYTF. The CDR3 bases are TGTGCCTGGAGTGTACGCAGGGCTTTTGGCTACACCTTC.

The CDR3 DNA reads TGTGCCGCTGGAGGGAACAATGAGCAGTTCTTC. Translated, it gives CAAGGNNEQFF. The chain combines TRBV10-3 with TRBJ2-1, with D tentatively TRBD2 (6 bases). The CDR3 has 11 residues. V gave up 11 bases and J gave up 5 bases, with 10 bases separating them. Per the germline V gene, CDR1 is ENHRY and CDR2 is SYGVKD.